The clone carrying this T cell receptor (beta chain) came up many times. Trimming shortened V by 6 bases and J by 2 bases, and 17 bases separated the two germline ends. Germline V gene lookup returns CDR1 DFQATT and CDR2 SNEGSKA (reference sequence). The CDR3 extends over 16 amino acids. This record belongs to a study of human T cells and chemical hapten exposure. For the study at large: 2% DPC was applied to around 2 cm by around 2 cm of upper inner arm skin for sensitization.

Unique molecular identifiers were attached to individual cDNA molecules during library preparation. MiXCR, applied by TCRdb to the RACE reads, yields one record per CDR3 protein. Among around 95,000 distinct CDR3 sequences listed, approximately 10% were seen once. The time point is: pre-sensitization, week 0. Treatment meaning: therapeutic diphenylcyclopropenone sensitization with weekly scalp DPC. The input for sequencing was whole blood, taken in connection with sensitization to the hapten diphenylcyclopropenone (DPC). The genes are TRBV20-1 and TRBJ1-6, with TRBD1 as a possible D gene (5 bases). The clonotype was recovered from a woman in her sixties or seventies with alopecia areata. Some clones in this sample may be carry-over from other donors' samples. In DNA, the CDR3 is TGCAGTGCACGACTCGGGGCCCTGGCCTATAATTCACCCCTCCACTTT. This codes for CSARLGALAYNSPLHF.